This T cell receptor beta chain was sequenced for a study of T cell responses to AZD1222 COVID-19 vaccine. Repertoires were generated with immunoSEQ multiplex PCR, while TCRdb's copy carries only in-frame clones and drops some. The profile shows 150,000 to 200,000 clones, 94% of them singletons. As concerns this clone: Its specificity is unknown.

The CDR3 contains 13 residues. Trimming cost V 8 bases and J 7 bases, with 14 bases left between them. The germline CDR1 and CDR2 sequences are MNHEY and SVGAGI. Regarding the study as a whole: Increased Spike-specific TCR breadth and depth were observed after two AZD1222 doses. Baseline antibody screening turned up just six seropositive AZD1222 recipients.

The clonotype comes from an adult who received the AZD1222 COVID-19 vaccine. J is TRBJ2-2 and V is TRBV6-5; a possible D gene is TRBD2 (5 bases). The sequenced sample was peripheral blood, obtained 28 days after the second AZD1222 dose. The CDR3 DNA reads TGTGCCAGCCAAGAGGGCCTTAACGGGGAGCTGTTTTTT. This translates into CASQEGLNGELFF.